The 2 T cell receptor beta chains below were found in one sample sequenced in a study of blood T cell repertoires in COVID-19 (dated by TCRdb to about 2020). The library relied on the immunoSEQ multiplex PCR assay. Imported from immuneACCESS, the table was reduced by TCRdb to in-frame sequences with V and J called. These copies leave out some clones; in studies compared against another copy, an unresolved V gene accounts for under half, and the cause of the remainder is not known. The sample records about 57,000 clones, about four fifths of which are singletons. Clones ranked in the top ten supply under 25% of the sample. The sample taken for sequencing was peripheral blood. The receptors come from a woman aged 55-70 years with acute or convalescent COVID-19.

The rearrangement links TRBV24-1 to TRBJ2-3; perhaps TRBD2 as D (6 bases). Trimming pared 3 bases from V and 2 bases from J, leaving 23 bases between. The CDR3 loop spans 19 amino acids. Germline V gene lookup returns CDR1 KGHDR and CDR2 SFDVKD. CDR3 nucleotide sequence: TGTGCCACCAGTGATCTCGACGGACTCGGGGGAGTCATCACAGATACGCAGTATTTT. Its protein is CATSDLDGLGGVITDTQYF.

The chain carries TRBV6-6 and TRBJ2-5; 11 bases map to TRBD1. Trimming cost V 5 bases and J 4 bases; bases outside gene matches: 9. CDR3 length: 16 amino acids. Per the germline V gene, CDR1 is MNHNY and CDR2 is SVGAGI (reference sequence). The CDR3 nucleotides read TGTGCCAGCAGTGTACCGGGACAGGGGGGGAGAGAGACCCAGTACTTC. Encoded protein: CASSVPGQGGRETQYF.